This TCR beta chain was recorded in a study of cytomegalovirus exposure and HLA in healthy donors. General observations from the study: The study recorded 150 to 200 TCR beta chains that were cytomegalovirus-associated.

Germline V lookup: CDR1 SGHAT, CDR2 FQNNGV. The CDR3 is 16 amino acids. Points on this clone: As yet, its antigen is unknown.

Use of 60 Vbeta and 13 Jbeta primers characterized the PCR. Repertoires were generated with immunoSEQ multiplex PCR, while TCRdb's copy carries only in-frame clones and drops some. Seen here are fewer than 200,000 clones, 75% to 85% observed once, and the top ten hold about 11%. Sequencing was carried out using PBMCs. The receptor's source is a middle-aged man in good health and CMV-seropositive. The chain employs TRBV11-2 and TRBJ2-5, with 12 bases that match TRBD2. The DNA end is more similar to TRBJ2-7, so the J call may be wrong. This CDR3 reads CASSLAPSGGGYEQYF. CDR3 nucleotide sequence: TGTGCCAGCAGTCTGGCGCCTAGCGGGGGGGGGTACGAGCAGTACTTC.